Sequencing of this T cell receptor beta chain was carried out in a study of spatial heterogeneity in lung cancer. About the study: The mean occurrence of each unique TCR and UMI combination in raw reads exceeded ten.

Time point described: sample taken at primary tumor resection. Without sorting, whole RNA was sequenced from tumor, nontumor lung or frozen PBMC. This clonotype was counted many times. Its antigen is still unknown. Germline V CDR1 and CDR2: MNHEY, SMNVEV (reference sequence). V lost 5 bases, J lost 8 bases, and 20 bases stayed unmatched. The CDR3 covers 17 residues. TCRdb recomputed calls from the 5' RACE reads with MiXCR, one row per CDR3 protein. This table holds over 5,500 distinct CDR3 sequences, more than 9% found once. The study, taken as a whole, reports: Tallies of expanded TCRs, which were sorted into ubiquitous and regional groups, correlated with counts of ubiquitous and regional nonsynonymous mutations, respectively. Mutation tallies in tumors tracked expanded intratumoral alpha and beta TCR counts. The estimated TCR-seq coverage of tumor T cells amounted to approximately 7.3% when looking at alpha chains and less than 15% when looking at beta chains.

The sample was lung tumor tissue, taken at surgery. The sequence derives from a female donor with early-stage non-small cell lung cancer. The genes are TRBV27 and TRBJ1-2; 7 bases line up with TRBD1. The CDR3 reads CASSKLTGQAALGGYTF. The CDR3 DNA reads as TGTGCCAGCAGTAAATTAACTGGACAGGCGGCTTTAGGGGGCTACACCTTC.